The rows below give T cell receptor beta chains drawn from one sample of a study of CXCR3-negative and CXCR3-positive naive CD8 T cells. TCRdb re-called the 5' RACE reads, yielding one record per CDR3 amino acid sequence without DNA. In all, the sample yields about 57,000 distinct CDR3 sequences. The sequencing input was memory CD8+ T cells from blood. The source of these receptors is a human donor in good health. Some clones in this sample may be carry-over from other donors' samples. CDR3s include the opening cysteine and the closing phenylalanine or tryptophan. Fields, in order: CDR3 length, J gene, V gene, CDR3 protein.

length: 16; J: TRBJ2-1; V: TRBV15; CDR3: CATSRASGYTYNEQFF
length: 17; J: TRBJ2-2; V: TRBV2; CDR3: CASSEALEGANTGELFF
length: 14; J: TRBJ2-1; V: TRBV29-1; CDR3: CSVDGLAGEGEQFF
length: 14; J: TRBJ2-5; V: TRBV7-9; CDR3: CASSPSGAQETQYF
length: 13; J: TRBJ2-5; V: TRBV7-9; CDR3: CASSFKWMETQYF
length: 17; J: TRBJ2-2; V: TRBV4-3; CDR3: CASSQDDPGDGTGELFF
length: 16; J: TRBJ2-1; V: TRBV28; CDR3: CASSGVSGSSYNEQFF
length: 15; J: TRBJ1-1; V: TRBV21-1; CDR3: CASSKSRGMNTEAFF
length: 11; J: TRBJ2-5; V: TRBV4-1; CDR3: CASSTQETQYF
length: 13; J: TRBJ2-7; V: TRBV5-5; CDR3: CASSREETYEQYF
length: 16; J: TRBJ1-5; V: TRBV28; CDR3: CASSLYRTGLNQPQHF
length: 17; J: TRBJ2-7; V: TRBV27; CDR3: CASSLLLGGTSSYEQYF
length: 14; J: TRBJ1-5; V: TRBV6-5; CDR3: CASSYGASNQPQHF
length: 16; J: TRBJ2-1; V: TRBV6-4; CDR3: CASSAGPIGAYNEQFF
length: 12; J: TRBJ2-1; V: TRBV5-1; CDR3: CASSLVSNEQFF
length: 15; J: TRBJ2-7; V: TRBV19; CDR3: CASTITGDGSYEQYF
length: 15; J: TRBJ2-7; V: TRBV20-1; CDR3: CSAQTSSGREYEQYF
length: 18; J: TRBJ1-5; V: TRBV28; CDR3: CASSSEQPSGYSNQPQHF
length: 13; J: TRBJ2-7; V: TRBV20-1; CDR3: CSTRTGETYEQYF
length: 12; J: TRBJ1-1; V: TRBV6-2/TRBV6-3; CDR3: CASEGLGAEAFF
length: 14; J: TRBJ1-1; V: TRBV29-1; CDR3: CSVETGLMNTEAFF
length: 19; J: TRBJ2-3; V: TRBV20-1; CDR3: CSARDAMEAGGPSTDTQYF
length: 16; J: TRBJ2-3; V: TRBV6-1; CDR3: CASSESAGGGTDTQYF
length: 15; J: TRBJ1-2; V: TRBV13; CDR3: CASSLGEDRPYGYTF
length: 12; J: TRBJ2-1; V: TRBV12-3/TRBV12-4; CDR3: CASSLNGDRQFF
length: 15; J: TRBJ2-5; V: TRBV5-1; CDR3: CASSYSGGSEETQYF
length: 16; J: TRBJ1-5; V: TRBV21-1; CDR3: CASSKVPIGDNQPQHF
length: 12; J: TRBJ1-5; V: TRBV12-3/TRBV12-4; CDR3: CASSPRHQPQHF
length: 13; J: TRBJ2-7; V: TRBV6-6; CDR3: CASSSTDTYEQYF
length: 12; J: TRBJ2-5; V: TRBV7-9; CDR3: CASSLGWETQYF
length: 17; J: TRBJ2-4; V: TRBV12-3/TRBV12-4; CDR3: CASSSEPGARTKNIQYF
length: 16; J: TRBJ2-7; V: TRBV29-1; CDR3: CSVEEGVGTSGYEQYF
length: 12; J: TRBJ2-7; V: TRBV5-1; CDR3: CASSLEGYEQYF
length: 13; J: TRBJ2-7; V: TRBV7-3; CDR3: CASSLIGTSEQYF
length: 13; J: TRBJ1-4; V: TRBV7-9; CDR3: CASSFEEREKLFF
length: 16; J: TRBJ2-5; V: TRBV20-1; CDR3: CSARVWDSFLGETQYF
length: 14; J: TRBJ2-3; V: TRBV28; CDR3: CATTRMGVTDTQYF
length: 16; J: TRBJ2-2; V: TRBV7-7; CDR3: CASSPPNRGLGGELFF
length: 18; J: TRBJ2-3; V: TRBV6-2/TRBV6-3; CDR3: CASRLLPKLAGITDTQYF
length: 16; J: TRBJ2-2; V: TRBV6-6; CDR3: CASSYYGTENTGELFF
length: 15; J: TRBJ2-7; V: TRBV29-1; CDR3: CSVERLAGASYEQYF
length: 16; J: TRBJ2-3; V: TRBV6-2/TRBV6-3; CDR3: CASSITSSGYTDTQYF
length: 15; J: TRBJ1-6; V: TRBV7-9; CDR3: CASSSMTGVNSPLHF
length: 12; J: TRBJ2-7; V: TRBV7-9; CDR3: CASSGREYEQYF
length: 15; J: TRBJ1-1; V: TRBV13; CDR3: CASRPSGLLNTEAFF
length: 15; J: TRBJ2-3; V: TRBV9; CDR3: CASSIRQGSTDTQYF
length: 16; J: TRBJ2-2; V: TRBV3-1; CDR3: CASSPGAEVNTGELFF
length: 15; J: TRBJ2-1; V: TRBV7-9; CDR3: CASSLGPGQGNEQFF